Listed here are 9 T cell receptor beta chains from one sample, sequenced in a study of beta chain features in type 1 diabetes. What these receptors recognize is not known. Study findings and constraints: In every one of the four CD4+ subsets, TCRB CDR3s were moderately but significantly shorter in Type 1 diabetes patients.

Of the isolated RNA, all was reverse transcribed, and so the sequenced material was expressed TCRB transcripts. The method was immunoSEQ multiplex PCR; TCRdb's version includes in-frame clones alone and lacks a portion of them. The sample carries about 280,000 clones, about 15% recorded once. The sequenced material came from naive CD4+ T cells from blood. These receptors all come from a man aged 18 to 29 with type 1 diabetes.

The J gene is TRBJ2-7, the V gene TRBV5-1; TRBD1 is a possible D gene (6 bases). V was cut by 1 base and J by 4 bases, with 9 bases left in between. The CDR3 is made up of 13 amino acids. Germline assignment: CDR1 SGHRS and CDR2 YFSETQ. The CDR3 sequence: CASSLKGGYEQYF. CDR3 DNA sequence: TGCGCCAGCAGCTTGAAAGGGGGTTACGAGCAGTACTTC.

The DNA of the CDR3 is TGTGCCAGCAGCCCGTCCCCGAGCGGGGCCTACGAGCAGTACTTC. Amino acids: CASSPSPSGAYEQYF. The chain has TRBV7-6 and TRBJ2-7; 7 bases line up with TRBD2. V was pared by 5 bases and J by 2 bases, with 9 bases of the junction left unmatched. This CDR3 has 15 residues. Per germline, CDR1 SGHVS and CDR2 FNYEAQ. Variable domain in full (rest from reference TRBV7-6 and TRBJ2-7): GAGVSQSPRYKVTKRGQDVALRCDPISGHVSLYWYRQALGQGPEFLTYFNYEAQQDKSGLPNDRFSAERPEGSISTLTIQRTEQRDSAMYRCASSPSPSGAYEQYFGPGTRLTVT.

This clone was detected only a few times. The J gene is TRBJ2-7, the V gene TRBV28, with D unresolved. The CDR3 extends over 12 amino acids. Trimming left V 7 bases short and J 3 bases short, with 10 bases between. CDR1 MDHEN and CDR2 SYDVKM come from the germline V gene. CDR3 in amino acids: CASINAGYEQYF. The CDR3 coding sequence is TGTGCCAGCATTAACGCCGGCTACGAGCAGTACTTC.

This clone came up a few times. The genes are TRBV5-1 and TRBJ2-5, with D possibly being TRBD1 (5 bases). Germline V gene lookup returns CDR1 SGHRS and CDR2 YFSETQ. Between the trimmed V and J ends, which lost 0 bases and 7 bases, there was a span of 10 bases. CDR3 length: 13 residues. CDR3 in DNA: TGCGCCAGCAGCTTGGACAGGTCCGGGACCCAGTACTTC. Translating it yields CASSLDRSGTQYF.

J is TRBJ2-4 and V is TRBV4-2; 13 bases line up with TRBD2. Germline V gene data show CDR1 as LGHNA and CDR2 as YNFKEQ. The CDR3 length is 15 residues. V lost 3 bases and J lost 10; bases outside the gene matches: 6. The CDR3 region has the DNA TGTGCCAGCAGCCATGGCGGGACTAGCGGGGCTATTCAGTACTTC. This encodes CASSHGGTSGAIQYF.

This chain connects TRBV21-1 to TRBJ1-5; TRBD1, the table's D call, was not compared with the DNA. TRBV21-1 corresponds to a pseudogene. This CDR3 is 15 amino acids long. CDR3 sequence: CASSKEGQVPQPQHF. The CDR3 nucleotides read TGTGCCAGCAGCAAAGAGGGACAGGTTCCACAGCCCCAGCATTTT.

In its sample, this clone was seen a few times. In DNA, the CDR3 is TGCGCCAGCAGCTTGGCTCTAACCACAGATACGCAGTATTTT. Translation: CASSLALTTDTQYF. This chain connects TRBV5-1 to TRBJ2-3; the D is unclear. This CDR3 region has 14 residues. The germline V and J ends were trimmed by 0 bases and 2 bases, with 7 bases remaining between them. The germline V gene encodes CDR1 SGHRS and CDR2 YFSETQ. Using reference TRBV5-1 and TRBJ2-3 for the parts outside the CDR3, the full variable domain is KAGVTQTPRYLIKTRGQQVTLSCSPISGHRSVSWYQQTPGQGLQFLFEYFSETQRNKGNFPGRFSGRQFSNSRSEMNVSTLELGDSALYLCASSLALTTDTQYFGPGTRLTVL.

This sequence joins TRBV2 and TRBJ2-1; perhaps TRBD2 as D (6 bases). CDR1 is SNHLY and CDR2 is FYNNEI in the germline V gene. V gave up 4 bases and J gave up 0 bases, with 16 bases separating them. The CDR3 has 17 amino acids. In nucleotides, the CDR3 is TGTGCCAGCAGTGGGGGTTTTGCGGGAAGCTCCTACAATGAGCAGTTCTTC. Translated: CASSGGFAGSSYNEQFF.

The CDR3, as DNA: TGTGCCAGCAGCTGGGCCGAATACGAGCAGTACTTC. This translates into CASSWAEYEQYF. The rearrangement links TRBV5-6 to TRBJ2-7; D call uncertain. There are 12 residues in the CDR3. CDR1 is SGHDT and CDR2 is YYEEEE in the germline V gene. V was pared by 3 bases and J by 4 bases, with 8 bases between.